Presented here are 11 T cell receptor beta chains from one specimen sequenced in a study of identifying expanded T cells in peripheral blood. TCRdb's table, derived via immunoSEQ multiplex PCR, lists solely in-frame clones and lacks some. The sample records more than 85,000 clones, roughly nine tenths being singletons. Sequenced: blood. The receptor source for this set is a person aged 18 to 75 in good health.

This chain uses TRBV11-2 with TRBJ2-7; the D is unclear. Germline V gene sequence: CDR1 SGHAT, CDR2 FQNNGV. Trimming stripped 5 bases from V and 1 base from J, with 12 bases between. The CDR3 consists of 14 residues. This chain's CDR3 is CASSPRTTSYEQYF. DNA for the CDR3: TGTGCCAGCAGCCCCAGGACCACTTCCTACGAGCAGTACTTC.

The chain combines TRBV7-3 with TRBJ1-6; 9 bases map to TRBD1. The CDR3 has 14 residues. V lost 5 bases and J lost 7; bases outside the gene matches: 3. Germline CDR1 reads SGHTA; CDR2 reads FQGTGA. The CDR3 loop is CASSPTGGNSPLHF. CDR3 nucleotide sequence: TGTGCCAGCAGCCCGACAGGGGGGAATTCACCCCTCCACTTT.

The chain joins TRBV2 to TRBJ2-7; D might be TRBD2 (6 bases). Trimming removed 6 bases at V and 7 bases at J, with 10 bases between. Germline V gene lookup returns CDR1 SNHLY and CDR2 FYNNEI. CDR3 length equals 11 residues. CDR3 nucleotides: TGTGCCAGCAGGGTGGGGAGGGAGCAGTACTTC. It translates to CASRVGREQYF. The full variable domain, its missing parts supplied by reference TRBV2 and TRBJ2-7, is EPEVTQTPSHQVTQMGQEVILRCVPISNHLYFYWYRQILGQKVEFLVSFYNNEISEKSEIFDDQFSVERPDGSNFTLKIRSTKLEDSAMYFCASRVGREQYFGPGTRLTVT.

V and J are TRBV28 and TRBJ1-5, with a possible D match to TRBD1 (6 bases). The CDR3 runs 14 residues. CDR1 is MDHEN, CDR2 SYDVKM, per germline. V gave up 3 bases and J gave up 7 bases, with 13 bases separating them. CDR3 loop: CASSFSQGRQPQHF. As DNA, the CDR3 is TGTGCCAGCAGTTTTTCACAGGGAAGGCAGCCCCAGCATTTT.

In its sample, this clone was seen many times. The chain links TRBV5-4 to TRBJ2-7; D unresolved. The CDR3 sequence is 12 residues long. From germline, CDR1 is SGHNT and CDR2 YYREEE (reference sequence). V was shortened by 0 bases and J by 4 bases, with 5 bases between the two germline ends. The CDR3 DNA sequence: TGTGCCAGCAGCTTGGGTGGTTACGAGCAGTACTTC. Translated, it gives CASSLGGYEQYF.

This clone was seen a handful of times. The chain joins TRBV7-9 to TRBJ2-7; D uncertain. V was cut by 2 bases and J by 10 bases, with 9 bases left in between. CDR3 length equals 11 residues. CDR1 is SEHNR, CDR2 FQNEAQ, per germline (reference sequence). CDR3 residues: CASSLSGPQYF. The CDR3 DNA reads TGTGCCAGCAGCTTATCGGGCCCCCAGTACTTC. Full variable domain (outside the CDR3, taken from reference TRBV7-9 and TRBJ2-7): DTGVSQNPRHKITKRGQNVTFRCDPISEHNRLYWYRQTLGQGPEFLTYFQNEAQLEKSRLLSDRFSAERPKGSFSTLEIQRTEQGDSAMYLCASSLSGPQYFGPGTRLTVT.

The CDR3 loop is CASSYNPGRLNTEAFF. CDR3 sequence (DNA): TGTGCCAGCAGTTACAATCCAGGACGGCTGAACACTGAAGCTTTCTTT. J is TRBJ1-1 and V is TRBV6-6; D is unresolved. The CDR3 is made up of 16 amino acids. Trimming left V 2 bases short and J 0 bases short, with 13 bases between. The germline V gene has CDR1 MNHNY and CDR2 SVGAGI (reference sequence).

This chain uses TRBV7-6 with TRBJ1-4; D call uncertain. This CDR3 has 15 residues. V shed 2 bases and J shed 5 bases, with 12 bases lying between them. The V gene's germline CDR1 is SGHVS and CDR2 FNYEAQ. CDR3 amino acids: CASSLSPQENEKLFF. In DNA form, the CDR3 reads TGTGCCAGCAGCTTATCCCCTCAGGAGAATGAAAAACTGTTTTTT.

The chain couples TRBV5-4 to TRBJ1-2; 9 bases map to TRBD1. With 4 bases clipped from V and 5 bases from J, the junction kept 6 bases outside the gene matches. Germline assignment: CDR1 SGHNT and CDR2 YYREEE (reference sequence). CDR3 length: 14 residues. The CDR3: CASSPRDRAYGYTF. In DNA form, the CDR3 reads TGTGCCAGCAGCCCCCGGGACAGGGCTTATGGCTACACCTTC.

This chain joins TRBV5-6 and TRBJ2-3, with 9 bases fitting TRBD2. The V segment lost 5 bases and the J segment 4 bases; nucleotides outside the gene matches: 2. This CDR3 is 13 amino acids long. From germline, CDR1 is SGHDT and CDR2 YYEEEE. The CDR3 coding sequence is TGTGCCAGCAGGCGGGAGGGTGCAGATACGCAGTATTTT. This sequence encodes CASRREGADTQYF.

The chain carries TRBV7-9 and TRBJ2-2; D is possibly TRBD1 or TRBD2 (5 bases each). Per the germline V gene, CDR1 is SEHNR and CDR2 is FQNEAQ (reference sequence). V lost 5 bases, J lost 6 bases, and 16 bases lay in between. CDR3 length: 15 residues. CDR3 protein: CASSQTGPGSGELFF. CDR3 DNA sequence: TGTGCCAGCAGCCAAACGGGGCCCGGGTCCGGGGAGCTGTTTTTT. The entire variable domain, with the rest obtained from reference TRBV7-9 and TRBJ2-2, is as follows: DTGVSQNPRHKITKRGQNVTFRCDPISEHNRLYWYRQTLGQGPEFLTYFQNEAQLEKSRLLSDRFSAERPKGSFSTLEIQRTEQGDSAMYLCASSQTGPGSGELFFGEGSRLTVL.